The present T cell receptor (beta chain) was sequenced within a study of yellow fever vaccine responses in identical twins (dated by TCRdb to 2017 to 2018). Background for the entire study: Focusing on identical twins, the study followed the T cell clones that responded to the vaccine, and did so with precision. General conclusions and limits of the study: According to the authors, in identical twins the way T cells responded to vaccination appeared partly convergent and partly personalized.

The library was generated by RT-PCR. The reads were generated on an Illumina HiSeq 2500. TCRdb passed the public sequencing reads through fastp at Q25 and MiXCR, retaining productive beta sequences. Each CDR3 protein appears once, grouped with its most common genes and DNA. For this sample there are 2,300 or so distinct CDR3 sequences; roughly 90% appear just once. The ten most abundant clones make up 4% to 5% of the sample. The CDR3 holds 14 amino acids from the cysteine to the phenylalanine. Solely the CDR3 DNA is kept, with 42 bases framed from the first base. The junction shows trimming of 2 bases on V and 1 base on J, plus 6 bases between the germline ends. From the germline V gene, CDR1 is MNHEY and CDR2 is SVGEGT. The count of this clonotype is one. This clone's antigen is unknown. Per-base quality was not reported, and no clone a single base away is much larger than it. A single read offers scant evidence.

The source is a woman aged 18-29 years who received the yellow fever vaccine. Donor details come from another sample of the same person, matched by shared clones. The sequenced sample was T cells from blood (PBMCs), unsorted or a sorted subset (not recorded which), obtained before or after yellow fever vaccination (not recorded which). The chain uses TRBV6-2 or TRBV6-3 and TRBJ1-5; no D gene can be assigned with confidence. The DNA reads as follows: TGTGCCAGCAGTTACCACGACAGCAATCAGCCCCAGCATTTT. This yields the protein CASSYHDSNQPQHF.